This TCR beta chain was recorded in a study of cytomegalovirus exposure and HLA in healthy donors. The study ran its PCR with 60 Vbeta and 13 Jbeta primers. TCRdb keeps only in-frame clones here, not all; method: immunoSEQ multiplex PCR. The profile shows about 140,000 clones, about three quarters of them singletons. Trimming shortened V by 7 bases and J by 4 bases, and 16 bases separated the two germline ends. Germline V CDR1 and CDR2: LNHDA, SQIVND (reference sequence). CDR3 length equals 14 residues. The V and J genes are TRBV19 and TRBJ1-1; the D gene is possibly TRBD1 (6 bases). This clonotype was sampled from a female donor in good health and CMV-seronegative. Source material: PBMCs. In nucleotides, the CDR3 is TGTGCCAGTAACTCGAACAGGGTCGGCACTGAAGCTTTCTTT. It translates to CASNSNRVGTEAFF.